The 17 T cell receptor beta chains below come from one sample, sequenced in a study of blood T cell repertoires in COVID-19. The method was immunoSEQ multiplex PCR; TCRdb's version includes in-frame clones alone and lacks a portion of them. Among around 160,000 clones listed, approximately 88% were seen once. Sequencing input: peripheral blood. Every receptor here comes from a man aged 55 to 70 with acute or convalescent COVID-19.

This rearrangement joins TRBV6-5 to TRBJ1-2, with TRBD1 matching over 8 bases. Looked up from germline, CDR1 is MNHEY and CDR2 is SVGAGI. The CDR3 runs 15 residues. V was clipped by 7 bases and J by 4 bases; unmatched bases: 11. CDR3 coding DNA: TGTGCCAGCACCGCCTCAGGGGGCTGGGGCTATGGCTACACCTTC. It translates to CASTASGGWGYGYTF.

The CDR3 sequence: CASSSRSTVPSVYNSPLHF. CDR3 nucleotides: TGTGCCAGCAGTTCACGTTCGACAGTTCCCTCCGTCTATAATTCACCCCTCCACTTT. The chain employs TRBV27 and TRBJ1-6; perhaps TRBD1 as D (5 bases). Germline lookup yields CDR1 MNHEY and CDR2 SMNVEV (reference sequence). The CDR3 covers 19 residues. V shed 4 bases and J shed 3 bases, with 22 bases lying between them.

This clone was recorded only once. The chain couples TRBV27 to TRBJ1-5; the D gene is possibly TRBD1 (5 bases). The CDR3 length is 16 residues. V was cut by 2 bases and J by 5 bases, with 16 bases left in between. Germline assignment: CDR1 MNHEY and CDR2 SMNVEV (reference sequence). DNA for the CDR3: TGTGCCAGCAGTTTAACTCTTGGGGGGTACGATCAGCCCCAGCATTTT. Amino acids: CASSLTLGGYDQPQHF.

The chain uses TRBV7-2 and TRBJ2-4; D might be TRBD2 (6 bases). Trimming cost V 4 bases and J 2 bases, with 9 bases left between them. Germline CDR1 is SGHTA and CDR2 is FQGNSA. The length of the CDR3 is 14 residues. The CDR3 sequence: CASSWGETKNIQYF. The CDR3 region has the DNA TGTGCCAGCAGCTGGGGGGAGACCAAAAACATTCAGTACTTC.

CDR3: CATPGGTANTGELFF. For the CDR3, the DNA is TGTGCCACCCCGGGTGGTACCGCGAACACCGGGGAGCTGTTTTTT. The chain is built from TRBV5-4 and TRBJ2-2; D not certain. V lost 9 bases, J lost 0 bases, and 15 bases lay in between. The CDR3 consists of 15 residues. Per the germline V gene, CDR1 is SGHNT and CDR2 is YYREEE (reference sequence).

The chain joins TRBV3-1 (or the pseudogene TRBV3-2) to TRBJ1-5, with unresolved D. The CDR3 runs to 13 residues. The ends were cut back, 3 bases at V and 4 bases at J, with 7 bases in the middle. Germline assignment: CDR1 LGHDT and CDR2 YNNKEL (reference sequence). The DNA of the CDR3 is TGTGCCAGCAGCCACGGAGGGAATCAGCCCCAGCATTTT. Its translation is CASSHGGNQPQHF.

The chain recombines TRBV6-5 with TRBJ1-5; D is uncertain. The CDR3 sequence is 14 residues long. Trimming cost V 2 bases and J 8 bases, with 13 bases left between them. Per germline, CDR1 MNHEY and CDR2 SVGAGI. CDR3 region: CASSYGSPGEPQHF. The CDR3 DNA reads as TGTGCCAGCAGTTACGGGTCGCCGGGAGAGCCCCAGCATTTT.

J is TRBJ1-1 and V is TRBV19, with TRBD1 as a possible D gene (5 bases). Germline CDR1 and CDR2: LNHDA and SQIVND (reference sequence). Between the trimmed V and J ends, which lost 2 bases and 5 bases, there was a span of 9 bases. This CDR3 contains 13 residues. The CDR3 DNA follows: TGTGCCAGTAGTATAAGGGGAAGGACTGAAGCTTTCTTT. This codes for CASSIRGRTEAFF.

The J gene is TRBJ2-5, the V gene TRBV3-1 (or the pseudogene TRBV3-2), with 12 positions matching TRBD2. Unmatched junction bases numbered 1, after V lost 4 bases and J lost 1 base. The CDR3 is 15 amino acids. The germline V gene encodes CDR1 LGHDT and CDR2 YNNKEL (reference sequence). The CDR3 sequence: CASSPSGGAQETQYF. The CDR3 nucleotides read TGTGCCAGCAGCCCTAGCGGGGGGGCCCAAGAGACCCAGTACTTC.

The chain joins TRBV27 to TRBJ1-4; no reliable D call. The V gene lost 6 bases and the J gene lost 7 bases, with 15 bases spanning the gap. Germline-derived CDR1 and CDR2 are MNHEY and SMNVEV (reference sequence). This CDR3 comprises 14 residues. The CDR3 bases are TGTGCCAGCAGACTCGGGTGGAGTGGTGAAAAACTGTTTTTT. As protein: CASRLGWSGEKLFF.

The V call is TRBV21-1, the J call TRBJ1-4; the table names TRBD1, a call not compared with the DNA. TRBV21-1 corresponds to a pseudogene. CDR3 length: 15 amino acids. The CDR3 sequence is CASSKFQGDREKLFF. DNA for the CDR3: TGTGCCAGCAGCAAATTTCAGGGGGATAGAGAAAAACTGTTTTTT.

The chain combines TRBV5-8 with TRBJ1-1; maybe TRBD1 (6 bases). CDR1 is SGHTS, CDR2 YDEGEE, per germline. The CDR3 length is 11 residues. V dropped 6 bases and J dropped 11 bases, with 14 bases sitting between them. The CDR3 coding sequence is TGTGCCAGCAAGCAGGGGCCGTATGCTTTCTTT. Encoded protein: CASKQGPYAFF.

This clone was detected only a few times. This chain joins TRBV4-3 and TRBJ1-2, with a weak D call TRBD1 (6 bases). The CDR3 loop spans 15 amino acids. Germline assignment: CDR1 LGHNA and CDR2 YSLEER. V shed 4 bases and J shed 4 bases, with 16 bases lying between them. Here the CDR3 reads CASSPEQGAAYGYTF. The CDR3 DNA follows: TGCGCCAGCAGCCCAGAACAGGGAGCGGCCTATGGCTACACCTTC.

CDR3 residues: CASSPSRNGALGPLHF. CDR3 in DNA: TGTGCCAGCAGCCCTTCCCGGAACGGAGCCCTGGGACCCCTCCACTTT. The chain recombines TRBV14 with TRBJ1-6; D unclear. Germline V gene sequence: CDR1 SGHDN, CDR2 FVKESK. V shed 4 bases and J shed 12 bases, with 22 bases lying between them. The CDR3 contains 16 residues.

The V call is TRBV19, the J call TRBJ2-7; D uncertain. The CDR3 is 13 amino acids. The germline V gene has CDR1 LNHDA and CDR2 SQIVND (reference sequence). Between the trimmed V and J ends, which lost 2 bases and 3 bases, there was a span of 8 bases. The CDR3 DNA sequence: TGTGCCAGTAGTATATCGAGTATCTACGAGCAGTACTTC. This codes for CASSISSIYEQYF.

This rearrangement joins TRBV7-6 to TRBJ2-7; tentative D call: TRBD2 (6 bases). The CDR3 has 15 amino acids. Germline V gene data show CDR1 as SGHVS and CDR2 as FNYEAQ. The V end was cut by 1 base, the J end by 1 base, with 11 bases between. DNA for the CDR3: TGTGCCAGCAGCTTAGGGAGGGGTCTGTCCTACGAGCAGTACTTC. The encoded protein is CASSLGRGLSYEQYF.

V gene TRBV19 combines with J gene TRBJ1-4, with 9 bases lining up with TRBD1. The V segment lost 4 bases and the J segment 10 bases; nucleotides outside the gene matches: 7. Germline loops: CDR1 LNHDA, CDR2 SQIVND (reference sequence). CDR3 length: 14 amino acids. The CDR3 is CASSSMGQGRKLFF. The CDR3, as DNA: TGTGCCAGTAGTAGCATGGGACAGGGACGAAAACTGTTTTTT.